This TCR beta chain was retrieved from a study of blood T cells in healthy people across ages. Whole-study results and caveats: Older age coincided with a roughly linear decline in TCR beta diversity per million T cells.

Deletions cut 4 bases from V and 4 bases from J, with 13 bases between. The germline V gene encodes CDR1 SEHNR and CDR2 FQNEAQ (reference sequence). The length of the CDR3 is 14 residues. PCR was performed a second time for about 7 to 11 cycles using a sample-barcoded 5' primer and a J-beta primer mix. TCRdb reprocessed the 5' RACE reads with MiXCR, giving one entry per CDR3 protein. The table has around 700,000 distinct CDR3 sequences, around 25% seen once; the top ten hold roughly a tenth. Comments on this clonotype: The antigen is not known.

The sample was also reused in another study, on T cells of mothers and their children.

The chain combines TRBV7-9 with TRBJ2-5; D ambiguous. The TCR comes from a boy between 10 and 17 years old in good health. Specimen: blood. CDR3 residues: CASSSSLTAETQYF. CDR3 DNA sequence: TGTGCCAGCAGCTCCTCTTTGACGGCAGAGACCCAGTACTTC. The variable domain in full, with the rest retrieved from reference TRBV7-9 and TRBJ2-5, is DTGVSQNPRHKITKRGQNVTFRCDPISEHNRLYWYRQTLGQGPEFLTYFQNEAQLEKSRLLSDRFSAERPKGSFSTLEIQRTEQGDSAMYLCASSSSLTAETQYFGPGTRLLVL.